The entry below describes one TCR beta chain. Its antigen remains unidentified. Naivety among CD8 cells was defined by CD45RO negativity and positive CCR7 selection, thereby excluding terminally differentiated effector memory CD45RA+ cells. The data derive from a study of shared clonotypes between healthy human individuals. Study-level findings and limits: Relative to their counterparts shared across all four donors, non-shared clonotypes exhibited diminished generation probabilities.

The CDR3 has 13 amino acids. CDR1 and CDR2 (germline): MNHEY, SMNVEV (reference sequence). J lost 5 bases, V lost 8 bases, and 8 bases had no gene match. In the study's own analysis: Sequence data from immunoSEQ were junction-only and lacked quality scores; consequently, filtering differed. Method: immunoSEQ multiplex PCR; TCRdb's copy keeps in-frame clones and lacks some. V, J and clone size are those of that table, while D and trimming were read from the DNA. The profile covers around 580,000 clones, with 95% to 98% appearing a single time and around 0.3% taken by the ten largest. Sequencing was done on a sample of naive CD8+ T cells sorted from blood. The clonotype comes from a man aged 30 to 45 in good health. The chain uses TRBV27 and TRBJ2-5; 7 bases match TRBD1. The CDR3 loop is CASSWDSLETQYF. The DNA for the CDR3 is TGTGCCAGCTCCTGGGACAGCTTGGAGACCCAGTACTTC.